This TCR beta chain appears in the sequencing data of a study of T cell clonotyping in hematopoietic cell transplantation (dated by TCRdb to the early 2020s). For the study in its entirety: Recipient samples taken before transplant were collected after cytoreduction. In the study, 150 or so blood samples were gathered from 35 to 45 consecutive transplant recipients and their related donors. Recruitment of patients was conducted between late 2015 and early 2017, and follow-up was continued until late 2020 or death.

In the case of this clone: Its antigen remains undetermined. Base qualities were left out, and no much larger clone turns up one base away.

Trimming removed 6 bases from V and 7 bases from J; the gene matches leave 10 bases unexplained. According to the germline V gene, CDR1 reads SGDLS and CDR2 reads YYNGEE. CDR3 length: 14 amino acids, cysteine to phenylalanine. Just CDR3 DNA is preserved here, 42 bases in frame from base 1. The immunoSEQ assay, a bias-controlled multiplex PCR with V- and J-specific primers, was used to amplify TCR beta CDR3 regions from genomic DNA. A proprietary barcode and Illumina adapter sequences were added to the CDR3 amplicons in a second PCR step. An Illumina MiSeq instrument was used for sequencing of the CDR3 libraries. Processing in the source paper ran as follows. immunoSEQ Analyzer 3.0 was used for export and quality control, with R Bioconductor and Immunarch used for downstream analyses. Repertoire metrics were calculated using only productive rearrangements within the normalized downsampled data set. In the normalized cohort, clonotypes with more than 5 templates were defined as pathologically expanded. The Inverse Simpson Index was used to measure repertoire diversity. CMV-specificity analyses were carried out on the non-normalized data set to capture all clonotypes. The table was pulled from immuneACCESS by TCRdb, which kept in-frame rearrangements only. Such tables lose some clones; where checked, under half of the loss comes from unresolved V genes, and the rest has no known cause. D and trimming were read from the DNA, whereas the V and J calls and clone size are those reported in that table. The sample profile shows some 30,000 clones; more than 60% of them were found once. Roughly 6.8% of the sample goes to the ten largest clones.

Summary of the overall study and its limitations: Recipient repertoires showed only a small fraction of overlap with donor repertoires, and over 97% appeared de novo at the given depth. Broader posttransplant TCR repertoire diversity was predicted by donor and pretransplant recipient Inverse Simpson Index values. Sample size was limited, and cells were not sorted, so CD4 and CD8 repertoire contributions could not be separated. After transplant, TCR diversity in recipients dropped, and pathologically expanded clonotypes climbed progressively between day 30 and day 180.

The time point label of this sample denotes: recipient sample about 28 days before transplant, after cytoreduction. Recipient blood was collected about 28 days before transplant and at days 30, 100 and 180 after transplant. Nuclei Lysis Solution was used to extract genomic DNA from fresh or cryopreserved unfractionated peripheral blood mononuclear cells. Recombination joined TRBV9 with TRBJ2-1, with TRBD1 identical over 7 junction bases. This clonotype was sampled from a woman aged 30 to 39 with chronic myeloid leukemia. Some clones in this sample may be carry-over from other donors' samples. Sequences were derived from peripheral blood mononuclear cells, sampled before stem cell transplant. At the DNA level, the sequence is TGTGCCAGCACTCGGGACAGTGGCGGGAATGAGCAGTTCTTC. This gives the protein CASTRDSGGNEQFF.